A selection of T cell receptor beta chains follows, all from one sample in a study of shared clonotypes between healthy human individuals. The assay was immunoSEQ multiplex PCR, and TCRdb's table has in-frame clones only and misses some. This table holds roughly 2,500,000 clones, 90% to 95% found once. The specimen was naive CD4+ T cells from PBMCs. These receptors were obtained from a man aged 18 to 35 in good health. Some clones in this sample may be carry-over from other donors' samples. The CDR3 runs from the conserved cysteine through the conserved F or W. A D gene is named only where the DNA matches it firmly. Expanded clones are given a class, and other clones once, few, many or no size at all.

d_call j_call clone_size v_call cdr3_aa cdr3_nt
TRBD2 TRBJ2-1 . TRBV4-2 CASSETGTSGMYEQFF TGTGCCAGCAGCGAAACCGGGACTAGCGGGATGTATGAGCAGTTCTTC
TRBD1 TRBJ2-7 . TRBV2 CASRPGTAYEQYF TGTGCCAGCAGGCCCGGGACAGCCTACGAGCAGTACTTC
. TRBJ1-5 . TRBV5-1 CASSWDGNQPQHF TGCGCCAGCAGCTGGGACGGAAATCAGCCCCAGCATTTT
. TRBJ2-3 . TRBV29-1 CSVKGLSSTDTQYF TGCAGCGTTAAGGGCCTTTCGAGCACAGATACGCAGTATTTT
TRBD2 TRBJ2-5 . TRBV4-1 CASSPGTSPWYQETQYF TGCGCCAGCAGCCCAGGGACTAGCCCTTGGTACCAAGAGACCCAGTACTTC
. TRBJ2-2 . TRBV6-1 CASWVGSTGELFF TGTGCCAGCTGGGTGGGAAGCACCGGGGAGCTGTTTTTT
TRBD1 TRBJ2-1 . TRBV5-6 CASSLDRGITYNEQFF TGTGCCAGCAGCTTGGACAGGGGGATCACCTACAATGAGCAGTTCTTC
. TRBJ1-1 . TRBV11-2 CASSLRGRDTEAFF TGTGCCAGCAGCTTGAGGGGCCGAGACACTGAAGCTTTCTTT
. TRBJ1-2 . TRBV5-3 CAIKYRDNYGYTF TGTGCCATAAAATACAGGGATAACTATGGCTACACCTTC
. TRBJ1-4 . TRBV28 CASSLLGREANEKLFF TGTGCCAGCAGTTTATTAGGCAGGGAGGCTAATGAAAAACTGTTTTTT
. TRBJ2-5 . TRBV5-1 CASSLGGVQETQYF TGCGCCAGCAGCTTGGGCGGAGTACAAGAGACCCAGTACTTC
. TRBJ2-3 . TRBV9 CASSVDRYTDTQYF TGTGCCAGCAGCGTAGATAGATACACAGATACGCAGTATTTT
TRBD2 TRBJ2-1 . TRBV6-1 CASSSTSGGGGEQFF TGTGCCAGCAGTTCGACTAGCGGGGGAGGCGGTGAGCAGTTCTTC
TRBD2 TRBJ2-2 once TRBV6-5 CASGGLAGNTGELFF TGTGCCAGCGGGGGGCTAGCGGGAAACACCGGGGAGCTGTTTTTT
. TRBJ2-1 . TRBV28 CASKRDYNEQFF TGTGCCAGCAAGAGGGACTACAATGAGCAGTTCTTC
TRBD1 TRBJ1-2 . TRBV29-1 CSVDREGYTF TGCAGCGTCGACAGGGAGGGCTACACCTTC
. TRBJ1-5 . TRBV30 CAWSRGFNQPQHF TGTGCCTGGAGTAGGGGTTTTAATCAGCCCCAGCATTTT
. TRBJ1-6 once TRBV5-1 CASSLDGAGNSPLHF TGCGCCAGCAGCTTGGACGGGGCTGGGAATTCACCCCTCCACTTT
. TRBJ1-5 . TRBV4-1 CASSQFGRGLNQPQHF TGCGCCAGCAGCCAATTTGGCAGGGGTCTCAATCAGCCCCAGCATTTT
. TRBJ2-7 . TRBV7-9 CASSFPGARRYEQYF TGTGCCAGCAGCTTCCCGGGGGCCCGGCGCTACGAGCAGTACTTC
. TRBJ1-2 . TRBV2 CASSDPRGNYGYTF TGTGCCAGCAGTGATCCCAGGGGAAACTATGGCTACACCTTC
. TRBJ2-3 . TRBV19 CASARQTRGDTQYF TGTGCCAGTGCCCGACAGACCCGTGGAGATACGCAGTATTTT
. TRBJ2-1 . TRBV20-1 CSGLSYNEQFF TGCAGTGGGCTATCCTACAATGAGCAGTTCTTC
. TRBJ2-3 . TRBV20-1 CSALPIDTQYF TGCAGTGCTCTACCCATCGATACGCAGTATTTT
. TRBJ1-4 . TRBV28 CASSSADRGANEKLFF TGTGCCAGCAGTTCCGCGGATCGTGGAGCGAATGAAAAACTGTTTTTT
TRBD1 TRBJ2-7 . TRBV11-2 CASSFPTGQEWRYEQYF TGTGCCAGCAGCTTTCCTACCGGACAGGAATGGCGCTACGAGCAGTACTTC
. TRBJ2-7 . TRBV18 CASSPTPGPNTHEQYF TGTGCCAGCTCACCTACCCCAGGGCCCAACACCCACGAGCAGTACTTC
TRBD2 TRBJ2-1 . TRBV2 CASSEGLAGVWTYNEQFF TGTGCCAGCAGTGAGGGACTAGCGGGAGTATGGACCTACAATGAGCAGTTCTTC
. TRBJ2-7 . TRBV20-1 CSALGGDRQYF TGCAGTGCCCTAGGGGGAGATCGGCAGTACTTC
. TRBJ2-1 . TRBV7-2 CASSLKFTSYNEQFF TGTGCCAGCAGCCTAAAGTTTACTTCCTACAATGAGCAGTTCTTC
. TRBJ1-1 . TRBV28 CASSSPDSLNTEAFF TGTGCCAGCAGTTCACCTGACAGTTTGAACACTGAAGCTTTCTTT
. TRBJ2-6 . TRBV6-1 CASKFPGANVLTF TGTGCCAGCAAGTTCCCTGGGGCCAACGTCCTGACTTTC
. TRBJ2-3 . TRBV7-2 CASSLAGVTDTQYF TGTGCCAGCAGCTTAGCGGGAGTCACAGATACGCAGTATTTT
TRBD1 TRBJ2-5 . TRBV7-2 CASSLGTGRIGTQYF TGTGCCAGCAGCTTGGGGACAGGGAGGATAGGGACCCAGTACTTC
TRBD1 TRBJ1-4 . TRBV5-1 CASSLPTGETNEKLFF TGCGCCAGCAGCTTACCGACAGGGGAAACTAATGAAAAACTGTTTTTT
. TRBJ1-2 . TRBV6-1 CASSEGSRGYGYTF TGTGCCAGCAGTGAAGGTTCGAGGGGCTATGGCTACACCTTC
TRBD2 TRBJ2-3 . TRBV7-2 CASSRGRAARGTDTQYF TGTGCCAGCAGCCGCGGGAGGGCAGCGCGGGGCACAGATACGCAGTATTTT
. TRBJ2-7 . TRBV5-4 CASRGGTGQYF TGTGCCAGCCGCGGCGGGACGGGGCAGTACTTC
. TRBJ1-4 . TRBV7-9 CASSLRAGINEKLFF TGTGCCAGCAGCTTAAGGGCCGGAATTAATGAAAAACTGTTTTTT
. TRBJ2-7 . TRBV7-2 CASSQAAVSYEQYF TGCGCCAGCAGCCAAGCCGCAGTCTCCTACGAGCAGTACTTC
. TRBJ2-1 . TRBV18 CASSPRAPGVYNEQFF TGTGCCAGCTCACCACGTGCGCCGGGGGTTTACAATGAGCAGTTCTTC
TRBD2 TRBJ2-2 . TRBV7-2 CASSSRKAGPGWGELFF TGTGCCAGCAGCTCGAGAAAAGCGGGGCCCGGATGGGGGGAGCTGTTTTTT
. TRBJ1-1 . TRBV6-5 CASSQLLTVNTEAFF TGTGCCAGCAGCCAACTCCTGACAGTGAACACTGAAGCTTTCTTT
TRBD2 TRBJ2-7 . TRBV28 CASRPRTGTSGRASYEQYF TGTGCCAGCAGGCCACGAACTGGGACTAGCGGGAGGGCCTCCTACGAGCAGTACTTC
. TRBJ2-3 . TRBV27 CASSPTRPLADTQYF TGTGCCAGCAGCCCAACCCGACCCCTAGCCGATACGCAGTATTTT
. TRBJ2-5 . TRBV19 CASSISPSLETQYF TGTGCCAGTAGTATATCCCCTAGCTTGGAGACCCAGTACTTC
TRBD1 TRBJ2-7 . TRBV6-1 CASSERAGGDEQYF TGTGCCAGCAGTGAAAGGGCAGGGGGCGACGAGCAGTACTTC
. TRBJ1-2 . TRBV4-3 CASSVRGRVDYGYTF TGCGCCAGCAGCGTCCGGGGGCGAGTCGACTATGGCTACACCTTC
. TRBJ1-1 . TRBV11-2 CASSPQPGNTEAFF TGTGCCAGCAGCCCCCAGCCAGGGAACACTGAAGCTTTCTTT
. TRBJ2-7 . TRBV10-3 CAISLGTLLNEQYF TGTGCCATCAGCCTTGGGACACTCTTAAACGAGCAGTACTTC
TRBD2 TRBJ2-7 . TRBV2 CASSLRLAADSYEQYF TGTGCCAGCAGTCTGAGACTAGCGGCTGACTCCTACGAGCAGTACTTC
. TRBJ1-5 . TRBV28 CASSFGGSGQPQHF TGTGCCAGCAGTTTCGGGGGCAGTGGTCAGCCCCAGCATTTT